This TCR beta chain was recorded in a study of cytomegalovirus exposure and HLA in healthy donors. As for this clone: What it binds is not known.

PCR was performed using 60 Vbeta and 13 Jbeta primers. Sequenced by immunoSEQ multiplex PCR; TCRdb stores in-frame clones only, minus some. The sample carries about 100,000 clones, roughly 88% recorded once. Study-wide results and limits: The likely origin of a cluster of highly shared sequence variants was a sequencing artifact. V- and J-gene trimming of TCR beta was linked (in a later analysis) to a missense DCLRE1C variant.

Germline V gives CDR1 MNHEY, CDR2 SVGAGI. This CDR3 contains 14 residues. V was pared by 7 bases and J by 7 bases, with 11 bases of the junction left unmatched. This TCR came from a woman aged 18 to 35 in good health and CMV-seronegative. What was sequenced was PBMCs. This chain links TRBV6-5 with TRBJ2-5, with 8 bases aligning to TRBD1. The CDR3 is CASTSQGALGTQYF. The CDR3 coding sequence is TGTGCCAGCACCTCGCAGGGGGCGCTGGGGACCCAGTACTTC.